The 15 T cell receptor beta chains listed next were all sequenced from one sample in a study of blood T cell repertoires in COVID-19. The method was immunoSEQ multiplex PCR; TCRdb's version includes in-frame clones alone and lacks a portion of them. This sample has 60,000 to 70,000 clones; roughly 77% occur once, and the top ten carry around a sixth. The sequenced sample was peripheral blood. All receptors come from a man aged 80 or over with acute or convalescent COVID-19.

The rearrangement links TRBV7-9 to TRBJ2-1; 7 positions agree with TRBD2. Per the germline V gene, CDR1 is SEHNR and CDR2 is FQNEAQ (reference sequence). J was trimmed by 6 bases and V by 5 bases; bases with no gene match: 4. The CDR3 is 13 amino acids. The CDR3 coding sequence is TGTGCCAGCAGCCCCAGCGGGACCAATGAGCAGTTCTTC. It encodes CASSPSGTNEQFF. Looking up the rest from reference TRBV7-9 and TRBJ2-1 gives the full variable domain: DTGVSQNPRHKITKRGQNVTFRCDPISEHNRLYWYRQTLGQGPEFLTYFQNEAQLEKSRLLSDRFSAERPKGSFSTLEIQRTEQGDSAMYLCASSPSGTNEQFFGPGTRLTVL.

This chain joins TRBV10-3 and TRBJ1-1; weak D call: TRBD1 (5 bases). This CDR3 has 17 amino acids. Trimming removed 3 bases at V and 1 base at J, with 18 bases between. CDR1 and CDR2 (germline): ENHRY, SYGVKD. CDR3 amino acids: CAISDLTDIWGNTEAFF. CDR3 bases: TGTGCCATCAGTGACTTGACGGACATATGGGGGAACACTGAAGCTTTCTTT.

The V gene is TRBV3-1 (or the pseudogene TRBV3-2), the J gene TRBJ2-5; 12 nucleotides match TRBD2. The CDR3 has 17 amino acids. Germline assignment: CDR1 LGHDT and CDR2 YNNKEL (reference sequence). The V and J ends lost 0 bases and 3 bases, in that order; junction bases with no gene match: 5. The CDR3: CASSQDGTSGPEETQYF. For the CDR3, the DNA is TGTGCCAGCAGCCAAGATGGGACTAGCGGGCCCGAAGAGACCCAGTACTTC.

The chain recombines TRBV6-5 with TRBJ1-3; D is possibly TRBD1 (5 bases). The V and J ends lost 0 bases and 1 base respectively, with 7 bases between them. Germline V lookup: CDR1 MNHEY, CDR2 SVGAGI. This CDR3 spans 15 amino acids. CDR3 loop: CASSYSRGSGNTIYF. As DNA, the CDR3 is TGTGCCAGCAGTTACTCGCGGGGGTCTGGAAACACCATATATTTT.

The CDR3 DNA reads as TGTGCCAGCAGCGCCGGGGACAGGGGCAACTACGAGCAGTACTTC. This sequence encodes CASSAGDRGNYEQYF. The chain carries TRBV9 and TRBJ2-7; TRBD1 aligns across 10 bases. The CDR3 is 15 amino acids. CDR1 and CDR2 from the germline V gene are SGDLS and YYNGEE. Trimming at V came to 3 bases and at J to 3 bases, leaving 6 bases not matched to a gene.

The genes are TRBV5-1 and TRBJ2-7; 10 bases are shared with TRBD2. Per the germline V gene, CDR1 is SGHRS and CDR2 is YFSETQ. This CDR3 has 16 amino acids. The ends lost 4 bases at V and 0 bases at J; junction bases unmatched: 7. The CDR3 region is CASSAATSGTSYEQYF. CDR3 sequence (DNA): TGCGCCAGCAGCGCCGCCACTAGCGGGACCTCCTACGAGCAGTACTTC.

The CDR3 protein is CASSYSLRGSNEQFF. The CDR3 DNA reads TGTGCCAGCAGTTACTCCCTGCGAGGGTCCAATGAGCAGTTCTTC. This chain links TRBV6-5 with TRBJ2-1; a weak D match, TRBD2 (5 bases). Germline CDR1 and CDR2: MNHEY and SVGAGI. Trimming took 0 bases from V and 6 from J, leaving 12 bases between them. The CDR3 extends over 15 amino acids.

This clone was found once. This chain joins TRBV9 and TRBJ1-1; TRBD1 is a possible D gene (5 bases). V lost 3 bases and J lost 7, with 10 bases in between. This CDR3 comprises 12 residues. CDR1 and CDR2 (germline): SGDLS, YYNGEE. The chain's CDR3 is CASSGVGGEAFF. CDR3 nucleotides: TGTGCCAGCAGCGGCGTCGGGGGTGAAGCTTTCTTT.

This chain joins TRBV4-1 and TRBJ2-2, with 12 bases that match TRBD2. This CDR3 is 18 amino acids long. CDR1 and CDR2 from the germline V gene are MGHRA and YSYEKL. Trimming cost V 2 bases and J 4 bases; bases outside gene matches: 8. CDR3 coding DNA: TGCGCCAGCAGCCAACGGCTAGCGGGGGGGGGTGCCACCGGGGAGCTGTTTTTT. Amino acids: CASSQRLAGGGATGELFF.

This clone was recorded a few times. This rearrangement joins TRBV7-6 to TRBJ1-5, with D unresolved. Trimming took 5 bases from V and 2 from J, leaving 13 bases between them. The germline V gene encodes CDR1 SGHVS and CDR2 FNYEAQ. CDR3 length equals 15 residues. The CDR3 DNA is TGTGCCAGCAGCCCCCAGCCCGGGGGCAATCAGCCCCAGCATTTT. Translating gives CASSPQPGGNQPQHF.

The chain couples TRBV9 to TRBJ2-6; D uncertain. Germline V gene sequence: CDR1 SGDLS, CDR2 YYNGEE. The ends were cut back, 4 bases at V and 8 bases at J, with 4 bases in the middle. The CDR3 covers 11 residues. DNA for the CDR3: TGTGCCAGCAGCCTAACCAACGTCCTGACTTTC. Amino acid sequence: CASSLTNVLTF.

CDR3 DNA sequence: TGTGCCAGCAGCAAACTACTAGCGGGGGTTTCCGAGACCCAGTACTTC. Its translation is CASSKLLAGVSETQYF. This chain uses TRBV9 with TRBJ2-5, with 11 bases fitting TRBD2. Germline assignment: CDR1 SGDLS and CDR2 YYNGEE. This CDR3 spans 16 amino acids. Unmatched junction bases numbered 10, after V lost 4 bases and J lost 5 bases.

This clone was detected a few times. The chain uses TRBV7-6 and TRBJ2-1; 8 nucleotides align to TRBD2. Trimming removed 1 base from V and 4 bases from J; junction bases left unmatched: 9. Germline-derived CDR1 and CDR2 are SGHVS and FNYEAQ. The CDR3 runs to 17 residues. CDR3 in amino acids: CASSLVRAGGVYNEQFF. As DNA, the CDR3 is TGTGCCAGCAGCTTAGTCCGGGCGGGGGGTGTTTACAATGAGCAGTTCTTC. Full variable domain (remainder filled in from reference TRBV7-6 and TRBJ2-1): GAGVSQSPRYKVTKRGQDVALRCDPISGHVSLYWYRQALGQGPEFLTYFNYEAQQDKSGLPNDRFSAERPEGSISTLTIQRTEQRDSAMYRCASSLVRAGGVYNEQFFGPGTRLTVL.

V gene TRBV4-2 combines with J gene TRBJ2-2, with D possibly matching TRBD1 (6 bases). The CDR3 runs to 15 residues. The V end lost 0 bases, the J end lost 4 bases, and 9 bases lay between the germline ends. Germline values: CDR1 LGHNA, CDR2 YNFKEQ. CDR3 DNA sequence: TGTGCCAGCAGCCAAGAGGGACAACCCACCGGGGAGCTGTTTTTT. It encodes CASSQEGQPTGELFF.

The chain employs TRBV18 and TRBJ1-5; TRBD1 might be the D (6 bases). Trimming stripped 6 bases from V and 5 bases from J, with 11 bases between. Germline CDR1 KGHSH, CDR2 LQKENI. This CDR3 region has 13 residues. The CDR3 bases are TGTGCCAGCTCCTGGGACATCCATCAGCCCCAGCATTTT. Translating it yields CASSWDIHQPQHF.